The clone carrying this T cell receptor (beta chain) has just a few counts. Its cognate antigen is unknown. The sample belongs to a study of neurological immune-mediated disorders. TCRdb called the 5' RACE reads again in MiXCR, with one record for every CDR3 protein. This repertoire shows about 59,000 distinct CDR3 sequences, roughly 3.2% found once; its top ten account for under 4%. Between the trimmed V and J ends, which lost 2 bases and 8 bases, there was a span of 13 bases. This CDR3 contains 14 residues. Germline loops: CDR1 SGHRS, CDR2 YFSETQ. Broader study findings: HTLV-1-associated myelopathy had the most TCR clonal expansion, whereas multiple sclerosis had the least (lower than in healthy controls).

This TCR was sampled from a woman in her twenties or thirties with multiple sclerosis. The specimen sequenced was PBMCs. The chain uses TRBV5-1 and TRBJ1-4; D remains ambiguous. CDR3 sequence: CASSLQSVKEKLFF. DNA of the CDR3: TGCGCCAGCAGCTTACAGAGTGTAAAAGAAAAACTGTTTTTT.